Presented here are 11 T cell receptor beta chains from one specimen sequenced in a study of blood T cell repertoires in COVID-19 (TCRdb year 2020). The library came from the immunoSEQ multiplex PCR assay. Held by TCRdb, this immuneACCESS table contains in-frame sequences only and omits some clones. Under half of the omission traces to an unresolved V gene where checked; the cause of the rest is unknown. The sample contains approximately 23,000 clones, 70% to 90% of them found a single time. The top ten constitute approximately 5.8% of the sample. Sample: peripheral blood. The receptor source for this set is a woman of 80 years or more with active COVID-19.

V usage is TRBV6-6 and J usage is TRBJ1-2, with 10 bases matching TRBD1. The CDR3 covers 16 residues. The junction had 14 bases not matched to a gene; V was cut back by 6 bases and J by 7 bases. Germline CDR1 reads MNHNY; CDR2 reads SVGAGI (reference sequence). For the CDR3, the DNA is TGTGCCAGCAGGTCCCCTGCCGGGACAGGGGTCTCTGGCTACACCTTC. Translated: CASRSPAGTGVSGYTF.

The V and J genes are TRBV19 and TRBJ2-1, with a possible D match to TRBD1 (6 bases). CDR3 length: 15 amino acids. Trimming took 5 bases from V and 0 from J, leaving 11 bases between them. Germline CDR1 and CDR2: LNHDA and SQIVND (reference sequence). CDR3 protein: CASSVRGGSYNEQFF. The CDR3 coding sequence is TGTGCCAGTAGTGTCAGGGGCGGCTCCTACAATGAGCAGTTCTTC.

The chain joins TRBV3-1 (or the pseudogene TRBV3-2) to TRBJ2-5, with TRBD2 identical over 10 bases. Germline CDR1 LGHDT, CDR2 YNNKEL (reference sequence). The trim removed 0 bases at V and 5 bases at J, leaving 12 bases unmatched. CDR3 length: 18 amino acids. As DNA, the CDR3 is TGTGCCAGCAGCCAAGAAAAAGAGCGGGGGGGCCGATTGGAGACCCAGTACTTC. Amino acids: CASSQEKERGGRLETQYF.

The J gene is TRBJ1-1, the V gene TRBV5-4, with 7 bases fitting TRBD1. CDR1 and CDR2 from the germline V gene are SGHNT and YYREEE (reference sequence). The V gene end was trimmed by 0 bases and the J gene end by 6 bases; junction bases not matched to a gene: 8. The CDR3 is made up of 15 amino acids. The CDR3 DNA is TGTGCCAGCAGCTTGGGTACGACAGGGCGGCCTGAAGCTTTCTTT. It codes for CASSLGTTGRPEAFF.

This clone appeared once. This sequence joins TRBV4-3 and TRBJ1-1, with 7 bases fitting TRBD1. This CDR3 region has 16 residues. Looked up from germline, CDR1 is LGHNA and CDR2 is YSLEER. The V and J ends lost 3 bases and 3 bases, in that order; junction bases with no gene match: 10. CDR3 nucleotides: TGCGCCAGCAGCCAGGCCGATCGGGACAGTTACACTGAAGCTTTCTTT. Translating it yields CASSQADRDSYTEAFF.

The CDR3 DNA sequence: TGTGCCAGCAGCCCACGACAGGGCCTTCACTACGAGCAGTACTTC. The encoded protein is CASSPRQGLHYEQYF. The rearrangement uses TRBV7-2 and TRBJ2-7, with 7 positions matching TRBD1. Germline V gene data show CDR1 as SGHTA and CDR2 as FQGNSA. With 5 bases clipped from V and 3 bases from J, the junction kept 10 bases outside the gene matches. This CDR3 is 15 amino acids long.

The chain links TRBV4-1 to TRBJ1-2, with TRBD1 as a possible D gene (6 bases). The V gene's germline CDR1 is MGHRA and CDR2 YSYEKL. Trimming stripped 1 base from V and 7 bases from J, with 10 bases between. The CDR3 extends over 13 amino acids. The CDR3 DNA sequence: TGCGCCAGCAGCCAAGGGGACATGGCTGGCTACACCTTC. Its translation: CASSQGDMAGYTF.

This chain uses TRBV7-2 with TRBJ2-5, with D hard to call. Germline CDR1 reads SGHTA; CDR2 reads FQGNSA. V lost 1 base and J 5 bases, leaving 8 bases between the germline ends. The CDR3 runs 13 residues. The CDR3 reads CASSLGALETQYF. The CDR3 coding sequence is TGTGCCAGCAGCTTAGGCGCCCTTGAGACCCAGTACTTC.

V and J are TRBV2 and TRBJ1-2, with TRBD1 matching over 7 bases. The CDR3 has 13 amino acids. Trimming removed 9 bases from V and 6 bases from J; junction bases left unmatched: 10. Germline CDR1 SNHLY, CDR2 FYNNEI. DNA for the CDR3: TGTGCCAGGTCCCGACAGGGTACAAATGGCTACACCTTC. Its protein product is CARSRQGTNGYTF. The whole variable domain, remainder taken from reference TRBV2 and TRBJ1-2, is EPEVTQTPSHQVTQMGQEVILRCVPISNHLYFYWYRQILGQKVEFLVSFYNNEISEKSEIFDDQFSVERPDGSNFTLKIRSTKLEDSAMYFCARSRQGTNGYTFGSGTRLTVV.

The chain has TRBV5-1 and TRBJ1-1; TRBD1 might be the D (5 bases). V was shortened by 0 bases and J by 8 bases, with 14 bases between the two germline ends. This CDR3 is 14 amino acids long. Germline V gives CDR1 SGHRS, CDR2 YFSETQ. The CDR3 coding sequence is TGCGCCAGCAGCTTGGGCTTTCGGGACTTGGAAGCTTTCTTT. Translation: CASSLGFRDLEAFF.

CDR3 DNA sequence: TGTGCCAGCAGAACAGGACTAGCGGGGGTCAATATCGGAGAGACCCAGTACTTC. Translation gives CASRTGLAGVNIGETQYF. This chain uses TRBV5-8 with TRBJ2-5; 13 nucleotides match TRBD2. The length of the CDR3 is 18 residues. Germline values: CDR1 SGHTS, CDR2 YDEGEE. The V gene end was trimmed by 5 bases and the J gene end by 4 bases; junction bases not matched to a gene: 14.